These 5 T cell receptor beta chains were sequenced from one sample in a study of blood T cell repertoires in COVID-19. Method: immunoSEQ multiplex PCR; TCRdb's copy keeps in-frame clones and lacks some. The table shows approximately 150,000 clones, with around 80% occurring only once. Sequenced input: peripheral blood. These TCRs come from a woman between 70 and 85 years old with acute or convalescent COVID-19.

In its sample, this clone was seen a few times. V usage is TRBV19 and J usage is TRBJ1-5; TRBD1 matches 10 bases. The CDR3 is 13 residues long. Germline lookup yields CDR1 LNHDA and CDR2 SQIVND (reference sequence). The J segment lost 6 bases and the V segment lost 5 bases, leaving 1 base of the junction unmatched. The CDR3 sequence is CASSGTGVQPQHF. In nucleotides, the CDR3 is TGTGCCAGTAGTGGGACAGGGGTTCAGCCCCAGCATTTT. Full variable domain (rest looked up from reference TRBV19 and TRBJ1-5): DGGITQSPKYLFRKEGQNVTLSCEQNLNHDAMYWYRQDPGQGLRLIYYSQIVNDFQKGDIAEGYSVSREKKESFPLTVTSAQKNPTAFYLCASSGTGVQPQHFGDGTRLSIL.

This clone has more than one count but fewer than ten. The V call is TRBV2, the J call TRBJ2-1; the match to TRBD1 covers 9 bases. V was pared by 6 bases and J by 4 bases, with 7 bases of the junction left unmatched. This CDR3 is 15 amino acids long. CDR1 SNHLY and CDR2 FYNNEI come from the germline V gene. CDR3 sequence reads: CASSKGQGVYNEQFF. The CDR3 DNA is TGTGCCAGCAGCAAGGGACAGGGTGTGTACAATGAGCAGTTCTTC.

The J gene is TRBJ2-4, the V gene TRBV4-3; TRBD2 matches 7 bases. The CDR3 covers 16 residues. V lost 0 bases, J lost 1 base, and 3 bases stayed unmatched. Germline V gene lookup returns CDR1 LGHNA and CDR2 YSLEER. The CDR3 protein is CASSQEGGRAKNIQYF. The CDR3 nucleotides read TGCGCCAGCAGCCAAGAGGGAGGGAGGGCCAAAAACATTCAGTACTTC.

The chain has TRBV6-6 and TRBJ2-3; D may be TRBD1 (5 bases). Per the germline V gene, CDR1 is MNHNY and CDR2 is SVGAGI (reference sequence). CDR3 length: 13 amino acids. Trimming took off 5 bases at V and 0 bases at J, with 6 bases between the two ends. Here the CDR3 reads CASSGHSTDTQYF. Written as DNA, the CDR3 is TGTGCCAGCAGTGGACATAGCACAGATACGCAGTATTTT.

This rearrangement joins TRBV7-2 to TRBJ2-4; TRBD2 matches 7 bases. The trim removed 5 bases at V and 7 bases at J, leaving 14 bases unmatched. The CDR3 loop spans 16 amino acids. The V gene's germline CDR1 is SGHTA and CDR2 FQGNSA. CDR3 sequence (DNA): TGTGCCAGCAGCCCAGTGAGCACGGGGGGAGTTAACATTCAGTACTTC. Translation gives CASSPVSTGGVNIQYF.